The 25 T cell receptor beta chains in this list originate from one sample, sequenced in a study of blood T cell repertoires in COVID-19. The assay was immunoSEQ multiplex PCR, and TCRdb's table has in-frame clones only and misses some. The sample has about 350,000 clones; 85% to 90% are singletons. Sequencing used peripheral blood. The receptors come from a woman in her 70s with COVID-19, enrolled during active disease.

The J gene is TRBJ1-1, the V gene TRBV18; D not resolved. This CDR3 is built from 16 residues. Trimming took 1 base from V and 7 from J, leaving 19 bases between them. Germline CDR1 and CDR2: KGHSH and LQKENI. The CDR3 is CASSPLPERSRIEAFF. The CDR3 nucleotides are TGTGCCAGCTCACCACTGCCCGAGAGATCGAGGATTGAAGCTTTCTTT.

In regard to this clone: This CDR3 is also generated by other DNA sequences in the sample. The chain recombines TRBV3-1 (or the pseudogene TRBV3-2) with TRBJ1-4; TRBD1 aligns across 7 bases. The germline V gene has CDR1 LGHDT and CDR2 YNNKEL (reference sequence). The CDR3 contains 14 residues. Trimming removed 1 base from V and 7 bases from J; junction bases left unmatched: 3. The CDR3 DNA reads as TGTGCCAGCAGCCAAGGGCAGGGGGGTGAAAAACTGTTTTTT. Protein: CASSQGQGGEKLFF.

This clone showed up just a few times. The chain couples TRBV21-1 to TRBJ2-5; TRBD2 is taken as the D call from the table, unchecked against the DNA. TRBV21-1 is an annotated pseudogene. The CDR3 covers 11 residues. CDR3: CASSSLETQYF. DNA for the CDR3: TGTGCCAGCAGCTCCTTGGAGACCCAGTACTTC.

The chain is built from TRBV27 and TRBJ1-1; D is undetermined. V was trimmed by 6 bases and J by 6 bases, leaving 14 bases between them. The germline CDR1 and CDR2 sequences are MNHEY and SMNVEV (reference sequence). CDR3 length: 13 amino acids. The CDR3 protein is CASSLNSSPEAFF. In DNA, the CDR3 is TGTGCCAGCAGCCTTAATTCGTCCCCTGAAGCTTTCTTT.

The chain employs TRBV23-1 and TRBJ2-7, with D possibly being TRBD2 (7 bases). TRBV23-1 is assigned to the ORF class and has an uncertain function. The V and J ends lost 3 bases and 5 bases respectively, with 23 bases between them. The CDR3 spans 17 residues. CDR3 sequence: CASSQRDTGGRVDEQYF. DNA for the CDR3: TGCGCCAGCAGTCAGCGGGACACGGGGGGCCGAGTCGACGAGCAGTACTTC.

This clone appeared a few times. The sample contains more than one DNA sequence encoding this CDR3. Here the CDR3 reads CASSLGQSTDTQYF. CDR3 bases: TGCGCCAGCAGCTTAGGACAGAGCACAGATACGCAGTATTTT. The chain carries TRBV5-1 and TRBJ2-3; D might be TRBD1 (6 bases). CDR1 SGHRS and CDR2 YFSETQ come from the germline V gene. The CDR3 is 14 residues long. V was clipped by 2 bases and J by 0 bases, with 7 bases between them.

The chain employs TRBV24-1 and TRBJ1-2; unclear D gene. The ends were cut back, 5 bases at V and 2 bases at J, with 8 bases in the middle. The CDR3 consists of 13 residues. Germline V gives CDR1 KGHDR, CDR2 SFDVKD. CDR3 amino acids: CATSVEGNYGYTF. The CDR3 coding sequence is TGTGCCACCAGTGTTGAGGGAAACTATGGCTACACCTTC.

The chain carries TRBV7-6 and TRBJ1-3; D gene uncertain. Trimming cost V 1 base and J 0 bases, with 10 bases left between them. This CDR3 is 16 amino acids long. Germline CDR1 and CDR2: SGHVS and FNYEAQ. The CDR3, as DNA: TGTGCCAGCAGCTTAGGGCCGGGGTCCTCTGGAAACACCATATATTTT. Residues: CASSLGPGSSGNTIYF. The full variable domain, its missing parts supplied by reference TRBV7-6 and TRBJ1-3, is GAGVSQSPRYKVTKRGQDVALRCDPISGHVSLYWYRQALGQGPEFLTYFNYEAQQDKSGLPNDRFSAERPEGSISTLTIQRTEQRDSAMYRCASSLGPGSSGNTIYFGEGSWLTVV.

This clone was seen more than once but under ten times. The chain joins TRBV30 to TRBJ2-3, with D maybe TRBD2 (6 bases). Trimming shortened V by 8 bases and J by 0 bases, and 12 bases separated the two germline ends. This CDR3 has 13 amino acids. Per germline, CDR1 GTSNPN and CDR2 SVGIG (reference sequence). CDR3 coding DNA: TGTGCCCAAAACGGGAGAAGCACAGATACGCAGTATTTT. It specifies CAQNGRSTDTQYF. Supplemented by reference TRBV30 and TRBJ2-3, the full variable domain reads SQTIHQWPATLVQPVGSPLSLECTVEGTSNPNLYWYRQAAGRGLQLLFYSVGIGQISSEVPQNLSASRPQDRQFILSSKKLLLSDSGFYLCAQNGRSTDTQYFGPGTRLTVL.

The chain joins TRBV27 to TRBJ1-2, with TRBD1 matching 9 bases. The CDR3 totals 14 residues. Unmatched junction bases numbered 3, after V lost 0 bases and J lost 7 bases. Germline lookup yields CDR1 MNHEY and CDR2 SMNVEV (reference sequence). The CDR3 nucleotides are TGTGCCAGCAGTTTATCCCTGGACAGGGGTGGCTACACCTTC. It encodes CASSLSLDRGGYTF.

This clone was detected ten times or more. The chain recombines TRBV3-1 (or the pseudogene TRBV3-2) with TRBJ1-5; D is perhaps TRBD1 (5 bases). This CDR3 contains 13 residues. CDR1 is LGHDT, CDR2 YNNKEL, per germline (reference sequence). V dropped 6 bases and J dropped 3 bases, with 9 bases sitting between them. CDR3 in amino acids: CASRGLINQPQHF. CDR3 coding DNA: TGTGCCAGCAGGGGGCTTATCAATCAGCCCCAGCATTTT.

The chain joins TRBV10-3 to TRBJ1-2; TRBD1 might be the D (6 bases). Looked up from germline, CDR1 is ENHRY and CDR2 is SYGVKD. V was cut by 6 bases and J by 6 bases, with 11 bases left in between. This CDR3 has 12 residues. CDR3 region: CAISLQGDGYTF. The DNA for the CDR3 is TGTGCCATCAGCCTACAGGGCGATGGCTACACCTTC.

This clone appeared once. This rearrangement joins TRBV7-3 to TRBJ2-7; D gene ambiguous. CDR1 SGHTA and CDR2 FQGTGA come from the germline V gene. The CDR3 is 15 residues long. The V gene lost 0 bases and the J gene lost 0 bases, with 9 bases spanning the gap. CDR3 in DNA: TGTGCCAGCAGCTTAACTGGGCTACCCTCCTACGAGCAGTACTTC. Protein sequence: CASSLTGLPSYEQYF.

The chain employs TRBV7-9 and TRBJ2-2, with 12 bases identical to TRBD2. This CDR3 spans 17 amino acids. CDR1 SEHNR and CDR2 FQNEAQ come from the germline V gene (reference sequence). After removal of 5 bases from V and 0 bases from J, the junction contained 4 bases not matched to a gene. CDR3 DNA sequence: TGTGCCAGCAGCGGACGACTAGCGGGGGCGAACACCGGGGAGCTGTTTTTT. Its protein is CASSGRLAGANTGELFF.

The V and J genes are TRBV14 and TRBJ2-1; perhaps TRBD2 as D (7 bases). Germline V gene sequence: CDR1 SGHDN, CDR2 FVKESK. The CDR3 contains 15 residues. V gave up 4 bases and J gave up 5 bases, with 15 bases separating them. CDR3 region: CASSPREGGHNEQFF. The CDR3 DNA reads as TGTGCCAGCAGCCCAAGGGAGGGGGGCCACAATGAGCAGTTCTTC.

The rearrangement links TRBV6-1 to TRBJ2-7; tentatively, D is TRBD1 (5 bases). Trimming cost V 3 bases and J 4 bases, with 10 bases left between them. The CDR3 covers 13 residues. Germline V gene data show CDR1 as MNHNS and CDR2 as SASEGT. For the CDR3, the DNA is TGTGCCAGCAGTGAGACATCAGGGTACGAGCAGTACTTC. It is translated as CASSETSGYEQYF.

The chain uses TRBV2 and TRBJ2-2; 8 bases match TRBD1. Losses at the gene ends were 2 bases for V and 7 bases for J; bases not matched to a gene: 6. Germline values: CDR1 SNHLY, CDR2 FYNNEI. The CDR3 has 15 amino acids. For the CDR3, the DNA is TGTGCCAGCAGTGAACTCCAGGGGGCCGGCGGGGAGCTGTTTTTT. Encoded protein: CASSELQGAGGELFF.

This CDR3 is CASRTGRNSPLHF. The CDR3 DNA reads as TGTGCCAGCAGGACAGGGAGAAATTCACCCCTCCACTTT. This chain uses TRBV6-4 with TRBJ1-6; 7 bases are a match to TRBD1. V lost 6 bases to trimming and J lost 7 bases; unmatched junction nucleotides: 3. CDR3 length equals 13 residues. Per germline, CDR1 MRHNA and CDR2 SNTAGT.

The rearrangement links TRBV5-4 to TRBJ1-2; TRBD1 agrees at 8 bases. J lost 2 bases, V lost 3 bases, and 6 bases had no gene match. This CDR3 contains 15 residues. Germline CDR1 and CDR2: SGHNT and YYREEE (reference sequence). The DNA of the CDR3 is TGTGCCAGCAGCTACGGACAGGGCTTCAACTATGGCTACACCTTC. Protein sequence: CASSYGQGFNYGYTF.

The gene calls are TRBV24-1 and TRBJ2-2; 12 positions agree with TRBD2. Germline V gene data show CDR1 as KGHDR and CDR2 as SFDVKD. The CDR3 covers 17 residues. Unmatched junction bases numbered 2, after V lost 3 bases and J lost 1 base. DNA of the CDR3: TGTGCCACCAGTGATCCGACTAGCGGGAGGAACACCGGGGAGCTGTTTTTT. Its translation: CATSDPTSGRNTGELFF.

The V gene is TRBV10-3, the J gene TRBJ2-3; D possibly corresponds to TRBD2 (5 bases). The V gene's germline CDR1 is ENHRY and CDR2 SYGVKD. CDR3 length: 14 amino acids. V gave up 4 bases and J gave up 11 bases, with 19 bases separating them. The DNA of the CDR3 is TGTGCCATCAGTGGCCTTCGGGATCGGGGTGAGCAGTATTTT. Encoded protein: CAISGLRDRGEQYF.

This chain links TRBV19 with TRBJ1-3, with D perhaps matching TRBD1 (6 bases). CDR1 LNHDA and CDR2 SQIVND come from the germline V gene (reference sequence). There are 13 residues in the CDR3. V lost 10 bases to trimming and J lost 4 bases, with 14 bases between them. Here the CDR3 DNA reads TGTGCCACAGCGGGGGCTCTCGGAAACACCATATATTTT. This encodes CATAGALGNTIYF.

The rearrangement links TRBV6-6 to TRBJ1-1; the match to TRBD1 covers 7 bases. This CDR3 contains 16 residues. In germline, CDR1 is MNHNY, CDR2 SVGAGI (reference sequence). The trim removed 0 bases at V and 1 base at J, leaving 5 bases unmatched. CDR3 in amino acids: CASSYSTGQKNTEAFF. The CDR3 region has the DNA TGTGCCAGCAGTTACTCGACGGGACAGAAGAACACTGAAGCTTTCTTT.

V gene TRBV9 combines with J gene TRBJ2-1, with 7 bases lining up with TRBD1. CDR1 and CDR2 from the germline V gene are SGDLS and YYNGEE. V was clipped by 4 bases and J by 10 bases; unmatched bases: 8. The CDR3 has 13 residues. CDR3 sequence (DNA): TGTGCCAGCAGCACCGGACAGGCTCGGGAGCAGTTCTTC. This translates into CASSTGQAREQFF.

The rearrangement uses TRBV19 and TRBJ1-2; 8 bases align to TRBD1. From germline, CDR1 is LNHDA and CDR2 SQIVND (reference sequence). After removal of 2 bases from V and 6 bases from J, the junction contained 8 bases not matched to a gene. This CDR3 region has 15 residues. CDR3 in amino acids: CASSILGQGTDGYTF. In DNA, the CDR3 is TGTGCCAGTAGTATACTCGGACAGGGCACGGATGGCTACACCTTC.